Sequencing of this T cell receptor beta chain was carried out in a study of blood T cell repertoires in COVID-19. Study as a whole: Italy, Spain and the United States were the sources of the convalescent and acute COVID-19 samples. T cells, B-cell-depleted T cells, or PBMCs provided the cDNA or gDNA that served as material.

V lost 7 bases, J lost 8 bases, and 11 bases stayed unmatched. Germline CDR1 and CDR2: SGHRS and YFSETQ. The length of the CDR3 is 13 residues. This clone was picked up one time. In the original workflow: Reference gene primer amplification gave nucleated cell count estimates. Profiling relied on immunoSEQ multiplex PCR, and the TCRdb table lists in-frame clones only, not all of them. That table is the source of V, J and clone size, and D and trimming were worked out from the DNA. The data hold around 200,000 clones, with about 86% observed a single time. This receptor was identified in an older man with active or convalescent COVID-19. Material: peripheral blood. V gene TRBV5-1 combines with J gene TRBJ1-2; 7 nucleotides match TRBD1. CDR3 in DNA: TGCGCCAGCCGAGACAGGGACCAACGCGGCTACACCTTC. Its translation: CASRDRDQRGYTF.